This is a list of T cell receptor beta chains from one sample in a study of graft-versus-host responses after intestinal transplantation. The method was immunoSEQ multiplex PCR; TCRdb's version includes in-frame clones alone and lacks a portion of them. The table includes roughly 14,000 clones, about 30% detected once. Sequenced here: alloreactive CD8+ T cells from a mixed lymphocyte reaction culture, sampled before intestinal transplant. These TCRs come from a human patient who received an intestinal transplant. CDR3s include the opening cysteine and the closing phenylalanine or tryptophan. D genes are given only for firm matches. Some rows mark clone size as missing; the rest say once, few, many or name a class of expanded clone.

J gene | CDR3 length | V gene | D gene | clone size | CDR3 DNA | CDR3 protein
TRBJ2-7 | 16 | TRBV11-2 | NA | NA | TGTGCCAGCAGCACGCTAGGCACAGGGTTCTCCTACGAGCAGTACTTC | CASSTLGTGFSYEQYF
TRBJ2-1 | 17 | TRBV15 | NA | NA | TGTGCCACCAGCAGAGAGGGGGGGGCCGGAGCCTACAATGAGCAGTTCTTC | CATSREGGAGAYNEQFF
TRBJ2-7 | 17 | TRBV23-1 | NA | NA | TGCGCCAGCAGTCAACCGAATCGCCCGAGAACCCGTCGCGAGCAGTACTTC | CASSQPNRPRTRREQYF
TRBJ2-3 | 16 | TRBV7-2 | TRBD1 | NA | TGTGCCAGCAGCTTAGAGACAGGGATTCTCACAGATACGCAGTATTTT | CASSLETGILTDTQYF
TRBJ2-1 | 13 | TRBV4-1 | NA | NA | TGCGCCAGCAGCCAAGTGGGCGGGAATGAGCAGTTCTTC | CASSQVGGNEQFF
TRBJ2-7 | 18 | TRBV4-3 | TRBD2 | NA | TGCGCCAGCAGCCAAGACACGGGACTAGCGGGGTCGTCCTACGAGCAGTACTTC | CASSQDTGLAGSSYEQYF
TRBJ2-7 | 18 | TRBV5-6 | TRBD1 | NA | TGTGCCAGCAGCTTGGTGAGAGGCAGGGGGCAGTCAGTTTACGAGCAGTACTTC | CASSLVRGRGQSVYEQYF
TRBJ1-1 | 11 | TRBV29-1 | NA | few | TGCAGCGTTGACTTTAACACTGAAGCTTTCTTT | CSVDFNTEAFF
TRBJ2-7 | 15 | TRBV11-2 | NA | NA | TGTGCCAGCAGCTTATCGGACTTTGTCTCCTACGAGCAGTACTTC | CASSLSDFVSYEQYF
TRBJ2-1 | 17 | TRBV4-1 | TRBD2 | NA | TGCGCCAGCAGCCAAGAACGACTAGCGGGGGGGTTCAATGAGCAGTTCTTC | CASSQERLAGGFNEQFF
TRBJ2-1 | 14 | TRBV9 | TRBD1 | NA | TGTGCCAGCAGCTTACAGGGGGCCTACAATGAGCAGTTCTTC | CASSLQGAYNEQFF
TRBJ2-7 | 15 | TRBV30 | TRBD1 | NA | TGTGCCTGGAGTGGACCCGGACAGGGGGCATACGAGCAGTACTTC | CAWSGPGQGAYEQYF
TRBJ2-2 | 16 | TRBV9 | TRBD2 | few | TGTGCCAGCAGCGGGGGACTAGCTCCGGGTACCGGGGAGCTGTTTTTT | CASSGGLAPGTGELFF
TRBJ2-2 | 15 | TRBV19 | TRBD1 | NA | TGTGCCACCACAGGGGGTATAGGGAACACCGGGGAGCTGTTTTTT | CATTGGIGNTGELFF
TRBJ1-1 | 16 | TRBV7-2 | NA | NA | TGTGCCAGCAGCTTAGGGATACAGGGTGTGAACACTGAAGCTTTCTTT | CASSLGIQGVNTEAFF
TRBJ2-2 | 20 | TRBV13 | TRBD2 | few | TGTGCCAGCAGCACAAGATGGGGGGCTAGCGGGGTGACGAACACCGGGGAGCTGTTTTTT | CASSTRWGASGVTNTGELFF
TRBJ2-3 | 14 | TRBV5-5 | TRBD2 | NA | TGTGCCAGCAGCCGGGGAGGGTTGGCAGATACGCAGTATTTT | CASSRGGLADTQYF
TRBJ1-4 | 15 | TRBV27 | TRBD1 | few | TGTGCCAGCAACAGGGGGCGCGATCCTAATGAAAAACTGTTTTTT | CASNRGRDPNEKLFF
TRBJ2-7 | 15 | TRBV6-1 | NA | NA | TGTGCCAGCAGTGAAATCTCGACAGGCTCCTACGAGCAGTACTTC | CASSEISTGSYEQYF
TRBJ2-1 | 14 | TRBV11-2 | NA | few | TGTGCCAGCAGCTTGCGGTGGTCCTACAATGAGCAGTTCTTC | CASSLRWSYNEQFF
TRBJ1-2 | 14 | TRBV5-1 | NA | NA | TGCGCCAGCAGCTTAACAGGAGAGAACTATGGCTACACCTTC | CASSLTGENYGYTF
TRBJ1-1 | 24 | TRBV19 | TRBD1 | few | TGTGCCAGTAGTATAGCAGCCTGGCCGCCGCCGCAGCCGGGACAGGGTAGGCCGAACACTGAAGCTTTCTTT | CASSIAAWPPPQPGQGRPNTEAFF
TRBJ2-7 | 13 | TRBV5-4 | TRBD2 | few | TGTGCCAGCAGCTTCGGGGGGGACTACGAGCAGTACTTC | CASSFGGDYEQYF
TRBJ1-6 | 16 | TRBV4-3 | NA | NA | TGCGCCAGCAGCCAATCCAAGCCGATGCTGGATTCACCCCTCCACTTT | CASSQSKPMLDSPLHF
TRBJ2-7 | 12 | TRBV19 | TRBD1 | few | TGTGCCAGTAGTTTGACAGGGACCGAGCAGTACTTC | CASSLTGTEQYF
TRBJ2-5 | 15 | TRBV7-7 | TRBD2 | few | TGTGCCAGCAGCTTATCGGGCACTAGCGGGGAGACCCAGTACTTC | CASSLSGTSGETQYF
TRBJ1-1 | 13 | TRBV27 | NA | NA | TGTGCCAGCAGTTTTGGACAGTACACTGAAGCTTTCTTT | CASSFGQYTEAFF
TRBJ2-1 | 12 | TRBV7-2 | NA | NA | TGTGCCAGCAGCTTGGGGGCCGGTGAGCAGTTCTTC | CASSLGAGEQFF
TRBJ2-7 | 13 | TRBV27 | NA | NA | TGTGCCAGCAGTTTTGGGGGGTCCTGCGAGCAGTACTTC | CASSFGGSCEQYF
TRBJ1-2 | 13 | TRBV29-1 | NA | NA | TGCAGCGTTGAAGATGGGGCAGCCTATGGCTACACCTTC | CSVEDGAAYGYTF
TRBJ2-7 | 15 | TRBV11-3 | NA | NA | TGTGCCAGCAGCTTAGCAGGAGGTTCGTTGAGCGAGCAGTACTTC | CASSLAGGSLSEQYF
TRBJ2-1 | 15 | TRBV7-9 | TRBD2 | NA | TGTGCCAGCAAACTAGCGGGGGGTCTCTACAATGAGCAGTTCTTC | CASKLAGGLYNEQFF